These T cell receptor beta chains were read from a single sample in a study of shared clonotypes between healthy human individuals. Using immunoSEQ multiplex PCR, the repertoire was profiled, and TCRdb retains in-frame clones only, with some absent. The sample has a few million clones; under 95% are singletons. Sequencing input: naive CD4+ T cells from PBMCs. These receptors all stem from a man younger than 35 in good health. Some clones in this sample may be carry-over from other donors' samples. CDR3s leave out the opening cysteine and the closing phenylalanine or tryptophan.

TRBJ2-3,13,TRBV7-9,ASSLGAAGGDTQY
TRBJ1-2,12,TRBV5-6,ASSLFSVNYGYT
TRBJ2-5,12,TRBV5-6,ASSPGTGEETQY
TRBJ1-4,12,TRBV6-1,ASKQGASDEKLF
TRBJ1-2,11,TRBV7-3,ASSAGQGYGYT
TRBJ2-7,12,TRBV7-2,ASSLVLAGYEQY
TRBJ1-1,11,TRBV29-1,SVESRGLSEAF
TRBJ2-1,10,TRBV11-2,ASSLNSGRRF
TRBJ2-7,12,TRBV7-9,ASSARDFMNEQY
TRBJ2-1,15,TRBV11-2,ASSYVRGSGRAGEQF
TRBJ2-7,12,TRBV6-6,ASGDRTGSREQY
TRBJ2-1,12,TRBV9,ASSVETGSNEQF
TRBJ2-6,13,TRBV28,ASSTPGYGANVLT
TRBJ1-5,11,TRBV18,ASSPRPDQPQH
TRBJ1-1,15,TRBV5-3,ARSPTRGLRKGTEAF
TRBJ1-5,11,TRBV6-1,ASSERQNQPQH
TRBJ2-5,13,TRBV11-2,ASSLDGRAGETQY
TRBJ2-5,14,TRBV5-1,ASSLASSGREETQY
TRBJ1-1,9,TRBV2,ASSEGGGAF
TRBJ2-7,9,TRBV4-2,ASSSPYEQY
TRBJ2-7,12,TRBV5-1,ASSHGTSGNEQY
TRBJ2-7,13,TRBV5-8,AGLFLRDRGYEQY
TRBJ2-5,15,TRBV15,ATSRDLGTANQETQY
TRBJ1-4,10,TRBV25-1,ASKSSLEKLF
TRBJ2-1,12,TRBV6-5,ASSRDRGGDEQF
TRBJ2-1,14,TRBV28,ASSFYRSFSYNEQF